The 21 T cell receptor beta chains below come from one sample, sequenced in a study of blood T cell repertoires in COVID-19. Repertoires were generated with immunoSEQ multiplex PCR, while TCRdb's copy carries only in-frame clones and drops some. The sample holds 150,000 to 190,000 clones, around 84% seen once. The material sequenced was PBMCs or T cells enriched from blood (not recorded which). The receptors were sampled from a man aged 50 or older who had recovered from COVID-19.

The chain joins TRBV6-1 to TRBJ1-2, with D hard to call. Germline loops: CDR1 MNHNS, CDR2 SASEGT. Trimming removed 3 bases from V and 8 bases from J, with 16 bases in between. This CDR3 spans 14 amino acids. The CDR3: CASSDGLGREGYTF. In nucleotides, the CDR3 is TGTGCCAGCAGTGACGGATTGGGCCGTGAAGGCTACACCTTC.

CDR3 protein: CASSPRGGLILTQYF. In DNA, the CDR3 is TGTGCCAGCAGTCCACGGGGGGGCCTAATCCTCACGCAGTATTTT. The chain has TRBV27 and TRBJ2-3, with 8 bases fitting TRBD2. CDR1 MNHEY and CDR2 SMNVEV come from the germline V gene (reference sequence). V was clipped by 5 bases and J by 9 bases; unmatched bases: 13. The CDR3 sequence is 15 residues long.

The V call is TRBV5-1, the J call TRBJ1-5, with D possibly TRBD1 on 6 matching bases. Germline V CDR1 and CDR2: SGHRS, YFSETQ. CDR3 length: 14 residues. Trimming removed 4 bases from V and 3 bases from J, with 11 bases in between. This CDR3 is CASSPGQINQPQHF. CDR3 in DNA: TGCGCCAGCAGCCCAGGACAGATCAATCAGCCCCAGCATTTT.

The chain has TRBV18 and TRBJ1-6; TRBD1 matches 7 bases. After removal of 3 bases from V and 6 bases from J, the junction contained 5 bases not matched to a gene. The germline CDR1 and CDR2 sequences are KGHSH and LQKENI. The CDR3 consists of 15 residues. The CDR3 nucleotides read TGTGCCAGCTCACCGGGACAGAACCTTAATTCACCCCTCCACTTT. This encodes CASSPGQNLNSPLHF.

The chain is built from TRBV5-6 and TRBJ2-7; maybe TRBD2 (7 bases). The V end was cut by 0 bases, the J end by 5 bases, with 15 bases between. The CDR3 covers 15 residues. The germline gives CDR1 SGHDT, CDR2 YYEEEE. DNA of the CDR3: TGTGCCAGCAGCTTGGTGGGGGGGCGGTATGACGAGCAGTACTTC. Its protein is CASSLVGGRYDEQYF.

This clone was counted only a few times. CDR3 in amino acids: CASTDGGSGANVLTF. CDR3 sequence (DNA): TGTGCCAGCACCGACGGGGGCTCTGGGGCCAACGTCCTGACTTTC. The J gene is TRBJ2-6, the V gene TRBV5-6, with a tentative D call TRBD2 (6 bases). The CDR3 is 15 residues long. Germline V gives CDR1 SGHDT, CDR2 YYEEEE. V was shortened by 6 bases and J by 0 bases, with 10 bases between the two germline ends.

This sequence joins TRBV9 and TRBJ2-1; tentative D call: TRBD2 (5 bases). The germline gives CDR1 SGDLS, CDR2 YYNGEE. There are 16 residues in the CDR3. Trimming cost V 0 bases and J 0 bases, with 10 bases left between them. CDR3 sequence: CASSVAPLASYNEQFF. The CDR3 DNA follows: TGTGCCAGCAGCGTAGCACCCCTAGCCTCCTACAATGAGCAGTTCTTC.

The chain is built from TRBV19 and TRBJ1-4, with D possibly matching TRBD1 (6 bases). CDR3 length: 16 residues. Germline V gives CDR1 LNHDA, CDR2 SQIVND (reference sequence). V lost 8 bases, J lost 2 bases, and 18 bases lay in between. CDR3 region: CASSQGTIRTNEKLFF. The CDR3 region has the DNA TGTGCCAGTTCACAGGGCACGATTCGTACTAATGAAAAACTGTTTTTT.

The V and J genes are TRBV5-1 and TRBJ2-7; TRBD2 matches 13 bases. CDR1 and CDR2 from the germline V gene are SGHRS and YFSETQ. V trimming: 4 bases; J trimming: 3 bases; junction bases outside the gene matches: 4. The CDR3 sequence is 15 residues long. The CDR3 is CASSLTSGGLYEQYF. The CDR3 DNA sequence: TGCGCCAGCAGCCTGACTAGCGGGGGGCTCTACGAGCAGTACTTC. The variable domain in full, with the rest retrieved from reference TRBV5-1 and TRBJ2-7, is KAGVTQTPRYLIKTRGQQVTLSCSPISGHRSVSWYQQTPGQGLQFLFEYFSETQRNKGNFPGRFSGRQFSNSRSEMNVSTLELGDSALYLCASSLTSGGLYEQYFGPGTRLTVT.

The V gene is TRBV2, the J gene TRBJ1-5, with D perhaps TRBD1 (6 bases). V was cut by 1 base and J by 6 bases, with 13 bases left in between. This CDR3 has 15 residues. Per germline, CDR1 SNHLY and CDR2 FYNNEI. Here the CDR3 reads CASSEDRQGTQPQHF. The CDR3, as DNA: TGTGCCAGCAGTGAAGATAGGCAGGGGACTCAGCCCCAGCATTTT.

The chain carries TRBV2 and TRBJ1-1, with 10 bases matching TRBD1. V was pared by 7 bases and J by 2 bases, with 10 bases of the junction left unmatched. Per germline, CDR1 SNHLY and CDR2 FYNNEI. This CDR3 has 16 residues. CDR3 sequence: CASTLGQGRGNTEAFF. The DNA for the CDR3 is TGTGCCAGCACCCTGGGACAGGGGAGAGGTAACACTGAAGCTTTCTTT.

The rearrangement uses TRBV19 and TRBJ1-2; D possibly corresponds to TRBD1 (6 bases). V lost 2 bases, J lost 4 bases, and 11 bases lay in between. The V gene's germline CDR1 is LNHDA and CDR2 SQIVND (reference sequence). This CDR3 region has 14 residues. DNA of the CDR3: TGTGCCAGTAGTATACAGGGGATCCTCTATGGCTACACCTTC. It yields the protein CASSIQGILYGYTF.

The V gene is TRBV6-1, the J gene TRBJ1-3, with 10 nucleotides matching TRBD1. This CDR3 is built from 16 residues. Germline trimming cut 2 bases from V and 3 bases from J; bases unmatched to any gene: 4. CDR1 MNHNS and CDR2 SASEGT come from the germline V gene. The CDR3 region has the DNA TGTGCCAGCAGTGAACGACAGGGGGCATTTGGAAACACCATATATTTT. Translation: CASSERQGAFGNTIYF.

This chain joins TRBV11-2 and TRBJ2-1, with no clear D. V was shortened by 1 base and J by 0 bases, with 7 bases between the two germline ends. Germline CDR1 and CDR2: SGHAT and FQNNGV. The CDR3 extends over 15 amino acids. The CDR3 reads CASSLVLDSYNEQFF. In DNA form, the CDR3 reads TGTGCCAGCAGCTTAGTTCTAGACTCCTACAATGAGCAGTTCTTC.

This sequence joins TRBV5-5 and TRBJ1-1; the match to TRBD1 covers 8 bases. CDR3 size: 12 residues. V lost 4 bases and J lost 6; bases outside the gene matches: 2. Germline lookup yields CDR1 SGHKS and CDR2 YYEKEE (reference sequence). This chain's CDR3 is CASSPTGAEAFF. The CDR3 nucleotides read TGTGCCAGCAGCCCGACAGGGGCTGAAGCTTTCTTT.

The rearrangement uses TRBV14 and TRBJ1-3; a weak D match, TRBD1 (5 bases). The CDR3 consists of 16 residues. V was clipped by 0 bases and J by 3 bases, with 12 bases between them. Germline assignment: CDR1 SGHDN and CDR2 FVKESK. The CDR3 DNA reads TGTGCCAGCAGCCAAGATGCCAGGGCTTTTGGAAACACCATATATTTT. Translation gives CASSQDARAFGNTIYF.

The chain couples TRBV7-9 to TRBJ1-1; D is possibly TRBD1 (5 bases). V gave up 3 bases and J gave up 2 bases, with 10 bases separating them. The CDR3 extends over 14 amino acids. Germline CDR1 SEHNR, CDR2 FQNEAQ (reference sequence). Written as DNA, the CDR3 is TGTGCCAGCAGCTTCCGACAGTCTAACACTGAAGCTTTCTTT. As protein: CASSFRQSNTEAFF.

The CDR3 DNA reads TGTGCCAGCAGTTTATCCAGCGGGGTCAACCAAGAGACCCAGTACTTC. It translates to CASSLSSGVNQETQYF. The chain recombines TRBV27 with TRBJ2-5, with TRBD2 matching over 7 bases. CDR3 length equals 16 residues. The V and J ends lost 0 bases and 0 bases, in that order; junction bases with no gene match: 4. Per the germline V gene, CDR1 is MNHEY and CDR2 is SMNVEV (reference sequence).

The genes are TRBV4-1 and TRBJ2-1; D gene ambiguous. V was shortened by 0 bases and J by 3 bases, with 6 bases between the two germline ends. Germline CDR1 and CDR2: MGHRA and YSYEKL. The CDR3 runs to 14 residues. The CDR3 sequence is CASSQDSYYNEQFF. The CDR3 coding sequence is TGCGCCAGCAGCCAAGATAGCTACTACAATGAGCAGTTCTTC.

A single count supports this clone. V gene TRBV5-1 combines with J gene TRBJ2-7; D call uncertain. From germline, CDR1 is SGHRS and CDR2 YFSETQ. The CDR3 consists of 15 residues. With 4 bases removed from V and 2 bases from J, the gap between germline ends came to 16 bases. The CDR3 reads CASSPGDSRAYEQYF. CDR3 nucleotide sequence: TGCGCCAGCAGCCCCGGAGACTCCCGGGCCTACGAGCAGTACTTC.

This clone has more than one count but fewer than ten. This chain connects TRBV9 to TRBJ2-3, with 9 bases fitting TRBD2. CDR1 and CDR2 (germline): SGDLS, YYNGEE. The junction had 11 bases not matched to a gene; V was cut back by 3 bases and J by 6 bases. The CDR3 extends over 16 amino acids. In nucleotides, the CDR3 is TGTGCCAGCAGCGGGGGCCTAGCGGGGAACGGGGATACGCAGTATTTT. Protein sequence: CASSGGLAGNGDTQYF.